The 10 T cell receptor beta chains presented below share a single source sample, sequenced in a study of shared clonotypes between healthy human individuals. Profiling relied on immunoSEQ multiplex PCR, and the TCRdb table lists in-frame clones only, not all of them. The sample carries 1,400,000 or so clones, around 98.5% recorded once. The sequenced sample consisted of naive CD4+ T cells sorted from blood. Subset of the sample: CD45RA+ positively selected. Receptor source: a man aged 30 to 45 in good health.

The chain carries TRBV5-1 and TRBJ2-3, with 13 bases lining up with TRBD2. The CDR3 extends over 16 amino acids. Per the germline V gene, CDR1 is SGHRS and CDR2 is YFSETQ. Trimming at V came to 7 bases and at J to 4 bases, leaving 9 bases not matched to a gene. CDR3 protein: CASRSGLAGAADTQYF. As DNA, the CDR3 is TGCGCCAGCCGATCTGGACTAGCGGGAGCAGCAGATACGCAGTATTTT.

This clone was seen once. This CDR3 is also generated by other DNA sequences in the sample. V is TRBV28 and J is TRBJ2-7, with 7 bases fitting TRBD2. Germline trimming cut 4 bases from V and 3 bases from J; bases unmatched to any gene: 6. Germline assignment: CDR1 MDHEN and CDR2 SYDVKM. The CDR3 length is 14 residues. The CDR3 reads CASSSGGTSYEQYF. The CDR3 nucleotides are TGTGCCAGCAGTTCCGGGGGGACCAGCTACGAGCAGTACTTC. Filled out from reference TRBV28 and TRBJ2-7, the complete variable domain reads DVKVTQSSRYLVKRTGEKVFLECVQDMDHENMFWYRQDPGLGLRLIYFSYDVKMKEKGDIPEGYSVSREKKERFSLILESASTNQTSMYLCASSSGGTSYEQYFGPGTRLTVT.

The V call is TRBV11-2, the J call TRBJ2-2; weak D call: TRBD1 (5 bases). The V end lost 3 bases, the J end lost 5 bases, and 13 bases lay between the germline ends. This CDR3 is 15 amino acids long. CDR1 and CDR2 (germline): SGHAT, FQNNGV. CDR3 DNA: TGTGCCAGCAGCTTCACAGGTCGTTTAACCGGGGAGCTGTTTTTT. Protein: CASSFTGRLTGELFF.

The chain recombines TRBV7-9 with TRBJ1-1; D might be TRBD1 (6 bases). The V end was cut by 6 bases, the J end by 8 bases, with 16 bases between. The CDR3 covers 13 residues. Germline CDR1 and CDR2: SEHNR and FQNEAQ (reference sequence). The CDR3: CASSSDSYSEAFF. The CDR3 DNA sequence: TGTGCCAGCAGTTCGGACAGTTACTCCGAAGCTTTCTTT. Together with reference TRBV7-9 and TRBJ1-1, the CDR3 gives the full variable domain: DTGVSQNPRHKITKRGQNVTFRCDPISEHNRLYWYRQTLGQGPEFLTYFQNEAQLEKSRLLSDRFSAERPKGSFSTLEIQRTEQGDSAMYLCASSSDSYSEAFFGQGTRLTVV.

The chain carries TRBV7-8 and TRBJ2-7, with TRBD1 identical over 8 bases. This CDR3 spans 13 amino acids. The V segment lost 2 bases and the J segment 3 bases; nucleotides outside the gene matches: 0. The germline V gene encodes CDR1 SGHVS and CDR2 FQNEAQ. The CDR3 here is CASSLTGGYEQYF. For the CDR3, the DNA is TGTGCCAGCAGCTTAACAGGGGGCTACGAGCAGTACTTC.

On this clone itself: Its ends do not fully match the called genes, so a read error is possible. The V call is TRBV10-3, the J call TRBJ2-7, with D perhaps matching TRBD2 (6 bases). Per germline, CDR1 ENHRY and CDR2 SYGVKD. This CDR3 contains 13 residues. The CDR3 region is CAISESPGTAKDF. CDR3 DNA: TGTGCCATCAGTGAGTCCCCGGGGACTGCGAAGGACTTC.

This chain connects TRBV5-1 to TRBJ1-3, with 8 bases lining up with TRBD1. Per germline, CDR1 SGHRS and CDR2 YFSETQ. The CDR3 covers 18 residues. Losses at the gene ends were 0 bases for V and 0 bases for J; bases not matched to a gene: 8. The CDR3 reads CASSLGLDRGISGNTIYF. DNA of the CDR3: TGCGCCAGCAGCTTGGGGCTAGACAGGGGCATCTCTGGAAACACCATATATTTT.

The V call is TRBV14, the J call TRBJ2-1; D gene ambiguous. V was pared by 2 bases and J by 7 bases, with 18 bases between. CDR3 length: 16 residues. Germline CDR1 reads SGHDN; CDR2 reads FVKESK. The CDR3 coding sequence is TGTGCCAGCAGCCAAAGGCCGGCCCTTAGTGGAAATGAGCAGTTCTTC. Translating it yields CASSQRPALSGNEQFF. The full variable domain, rest sourced from reference TRBV14 and TRBJ2-1, is EAGVTQFPSHSVIEKGQTVTLRCDPISGHDNLYWYRRVMGKEIKFLLHFVKESKQDESGMPNNRFLAERTGGTYSTLKVQPAELEDSGVYFCASSQRPALSGNEQFFGPGTRLTVL.

The chain combines TRBV28 with TRBJ1-2; D not resolved. CDR1 and CDR2 (germline): MDHEN, SYDVKM. This CDR3 comprises 13 residues. Trimming took off 3 bases at V and 8 bases at J, with 13 bases between the two ends. The DNA of the CDR3 is TGTGCCAGCAGTTTCCTTGACGGGATGGGCTACACCTTC. Amino acids: CASSFLDGMGYTF.

The CDR3: CASSVEGSREKLFF. In nucleotides, the CDR3 is TGTGCCAGCAGCGTAGAGGGTTCTCGAGAAAAACTGTTTTTT. This rearrangement joins TRBV9 to TRBJ1-4; the D is unclear. Between the trimmed V and J ends, which lost 0 bases and 8 bases, there was a span of 11 bases. The CDR3 has 14 residues. Germline loops: CDR1 SGDLS, CDR2 YYNGEE.